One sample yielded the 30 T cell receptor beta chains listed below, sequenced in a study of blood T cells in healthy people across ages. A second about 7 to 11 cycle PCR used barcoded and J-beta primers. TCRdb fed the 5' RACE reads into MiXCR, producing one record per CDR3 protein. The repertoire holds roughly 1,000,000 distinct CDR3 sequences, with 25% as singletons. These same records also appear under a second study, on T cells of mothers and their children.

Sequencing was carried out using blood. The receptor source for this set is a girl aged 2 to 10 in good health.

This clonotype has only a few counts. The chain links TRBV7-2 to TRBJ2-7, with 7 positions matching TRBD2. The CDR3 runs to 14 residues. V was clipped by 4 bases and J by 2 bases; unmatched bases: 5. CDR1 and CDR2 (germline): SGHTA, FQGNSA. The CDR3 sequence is CASSSRTSTYEQYF. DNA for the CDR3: TGTGCCAGCAGCTCCAGGACTAGTACCTACGAGCAGTACTTC.

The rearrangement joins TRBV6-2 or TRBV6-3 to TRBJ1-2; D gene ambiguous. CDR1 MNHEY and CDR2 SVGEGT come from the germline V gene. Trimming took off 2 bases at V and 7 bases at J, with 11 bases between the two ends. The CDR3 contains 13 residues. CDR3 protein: CASSYTWVRGYTF. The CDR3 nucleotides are TGTGCCAGCAGTTACACGTGGGTGCGTGGCTACACCTTC.

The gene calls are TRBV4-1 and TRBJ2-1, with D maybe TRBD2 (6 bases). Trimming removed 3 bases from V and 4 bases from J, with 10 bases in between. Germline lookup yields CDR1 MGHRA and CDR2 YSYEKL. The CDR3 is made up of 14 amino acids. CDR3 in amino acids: CASSQVAEYNEQFF. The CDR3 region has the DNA TGCGCCAGCAGCCAGGTAGCGGAATACAATGAGCAGTTCTTC.

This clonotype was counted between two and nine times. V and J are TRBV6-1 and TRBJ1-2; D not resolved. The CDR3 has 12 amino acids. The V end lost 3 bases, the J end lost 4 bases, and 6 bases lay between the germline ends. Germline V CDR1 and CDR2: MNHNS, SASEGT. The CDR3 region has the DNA TGTGCCAGCAGTGACACCCTCTATGGCTACACCTTC. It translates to CASSDTLYGYTF.

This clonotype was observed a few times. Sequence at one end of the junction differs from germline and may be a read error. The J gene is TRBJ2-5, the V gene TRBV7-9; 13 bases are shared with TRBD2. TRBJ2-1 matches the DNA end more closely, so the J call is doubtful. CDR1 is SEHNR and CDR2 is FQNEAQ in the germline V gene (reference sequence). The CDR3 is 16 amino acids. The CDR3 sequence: CACSPQTSGRLNEQFF. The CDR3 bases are TGTGCCTGCAGCCCCCAGACTAGCGGGAGGCTCAATGAGCAGTTCTTC.

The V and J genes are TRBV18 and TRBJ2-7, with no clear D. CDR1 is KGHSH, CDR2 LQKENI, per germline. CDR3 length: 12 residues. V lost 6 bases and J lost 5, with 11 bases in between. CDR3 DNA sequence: TGTGCCAGCTCCGGATCGTCCCACGAGCAGTACGTC. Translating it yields CASSGSSHEQYV.

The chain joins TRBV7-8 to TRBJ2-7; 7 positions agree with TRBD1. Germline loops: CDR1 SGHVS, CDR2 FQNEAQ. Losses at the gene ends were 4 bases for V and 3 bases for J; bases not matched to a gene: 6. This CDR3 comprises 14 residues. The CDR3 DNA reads TGTGCCAGCAGCTGGGGACAGTCTCTCTACGAGCAGTACTTC. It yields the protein CASSWGQSLYEQYF.

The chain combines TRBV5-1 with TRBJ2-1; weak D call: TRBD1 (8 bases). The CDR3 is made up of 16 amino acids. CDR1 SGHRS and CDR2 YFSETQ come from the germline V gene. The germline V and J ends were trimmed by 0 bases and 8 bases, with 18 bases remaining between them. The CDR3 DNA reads TGCGCCAGCAGCTTGGCCAGCGGGACAGGCTCCTATGAGCAGTTCTTC. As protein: CASSLASGTGSYEQFF.

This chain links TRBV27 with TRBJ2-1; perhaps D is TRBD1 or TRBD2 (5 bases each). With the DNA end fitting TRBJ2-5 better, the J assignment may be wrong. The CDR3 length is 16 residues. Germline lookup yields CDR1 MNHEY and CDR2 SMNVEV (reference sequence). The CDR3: CASRPLGGGRQETQYF. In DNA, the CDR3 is TGTGCCAGCAGACCCCTTGGGGGTGGTCGCCAAGAGACCCAGTACTTC.

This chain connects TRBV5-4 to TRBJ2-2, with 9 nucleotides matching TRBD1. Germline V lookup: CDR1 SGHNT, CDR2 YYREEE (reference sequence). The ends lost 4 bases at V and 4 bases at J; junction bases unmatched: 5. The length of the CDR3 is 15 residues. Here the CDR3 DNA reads TGTGCCAGCAGCCCCGGGACAGGGTCCACCGGGGAGCTGTTTTTT. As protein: CASSPGTGSTGELFF.

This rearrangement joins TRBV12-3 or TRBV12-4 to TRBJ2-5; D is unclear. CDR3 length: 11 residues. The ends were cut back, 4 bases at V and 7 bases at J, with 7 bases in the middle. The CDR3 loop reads CASSSSVTQYF. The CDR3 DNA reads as TGTGCCAGCAGTTCATCAGTGACCCAGTACTTC.

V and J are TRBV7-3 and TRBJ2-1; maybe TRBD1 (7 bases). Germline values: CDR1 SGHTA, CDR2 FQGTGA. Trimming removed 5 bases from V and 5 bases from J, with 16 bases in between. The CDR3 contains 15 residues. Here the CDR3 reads CASSPRGTANNEQFF. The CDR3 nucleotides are TGTGCCAGCAGCCCCCGCGGGACAGCCAACAATGAGCAGTTCTTC.

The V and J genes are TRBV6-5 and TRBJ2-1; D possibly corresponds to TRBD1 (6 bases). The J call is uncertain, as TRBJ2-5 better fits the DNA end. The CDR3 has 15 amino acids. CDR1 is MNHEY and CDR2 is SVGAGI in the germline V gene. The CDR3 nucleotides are TGTGCCAGCAGTTCCCGGGACACATACGGAGGGACCCAGTACTTC. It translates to CASSSRDTYGGTQYF.

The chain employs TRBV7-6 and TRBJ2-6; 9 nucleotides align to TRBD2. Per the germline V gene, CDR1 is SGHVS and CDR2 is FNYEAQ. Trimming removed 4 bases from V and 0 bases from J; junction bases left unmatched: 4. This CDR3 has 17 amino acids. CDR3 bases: TGTGCCAGCAGCTATCGACTAGCGGACTCTGGGGCCAACGTCCTGACTTTC. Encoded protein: CASSYRLADSGANVLTF. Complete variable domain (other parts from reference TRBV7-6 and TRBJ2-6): GAGVSQSPRYKVTKRGQDVALRCDPISGHVSLYWYRQALGQGPEFLTYFNYEAQQDKSGLPNDRFSAERPEGSISTLTIQRTEQRDSAMYRCASSYRLADSGANVLTFGAGSRLTVL.

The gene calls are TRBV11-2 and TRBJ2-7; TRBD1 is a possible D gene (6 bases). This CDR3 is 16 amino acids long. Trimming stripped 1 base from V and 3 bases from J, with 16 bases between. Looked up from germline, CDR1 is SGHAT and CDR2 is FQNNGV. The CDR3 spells CASSLVVGTSFYEQYF. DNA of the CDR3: TGTGCCAGCAGCTTAGTGGTCGGGACATCCTTCTACGAGCAGTACTTC. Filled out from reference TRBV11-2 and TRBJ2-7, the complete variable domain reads EAGVAQSPRYKIIEKRQSVAFWCNPISGHATLYWYQQILGQGPKLLIQFQNNGVVDDSQLPKDRFSAERLKGVDSTLKIQPAKLEDSAVYLCASSLVVGTSFYEQYFGPGTRLTVT.

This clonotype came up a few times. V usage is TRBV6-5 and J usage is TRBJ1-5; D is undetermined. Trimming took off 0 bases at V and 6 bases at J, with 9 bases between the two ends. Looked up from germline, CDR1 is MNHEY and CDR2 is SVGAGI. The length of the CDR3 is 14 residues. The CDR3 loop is CASSYSGDSQPQHF. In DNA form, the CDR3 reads TGTGCCAGCAGTTACTCGGGAGATAGTCAGCCCCAGCATTTT.

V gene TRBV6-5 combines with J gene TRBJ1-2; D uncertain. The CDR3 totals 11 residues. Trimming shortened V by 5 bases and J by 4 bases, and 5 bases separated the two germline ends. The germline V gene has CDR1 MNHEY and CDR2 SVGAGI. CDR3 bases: TGTGCCAGCAGTGGCCCCTATGGCTACACCTTC. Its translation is CASSGPYGYTF.

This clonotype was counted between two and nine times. Here the CDR3 DNA reads TGTGCCAGCAGCTTAGTGGCACACCAAGAGACCCAGTACTTC. Residues: CASSLVAHQETQYF. The chain uses TRBV7-8 and TRBJ2-5; D is unclear. From germline, CDR1 is SGHVS and CDR2 FQNEAQ. The CDR3 covers 14 residues. Trimming stripped 1 base from V and 0 bases from J, with 6 bases between.

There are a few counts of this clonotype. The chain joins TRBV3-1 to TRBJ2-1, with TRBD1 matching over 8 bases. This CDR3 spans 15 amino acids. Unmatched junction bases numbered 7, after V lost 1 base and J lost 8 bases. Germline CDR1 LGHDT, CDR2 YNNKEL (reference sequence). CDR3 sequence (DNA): TGTGCCAGCAGCCAAGGGACAGGGAAGGGGCATGAGCAGTTCTTC. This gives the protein CASSQGTGKGHEQFF.

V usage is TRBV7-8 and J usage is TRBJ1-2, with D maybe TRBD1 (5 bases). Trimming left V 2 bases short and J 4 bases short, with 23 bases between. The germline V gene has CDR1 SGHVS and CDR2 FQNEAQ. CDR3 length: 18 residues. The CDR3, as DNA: TGTGCCAGCAGCTTAAGTGCGCCCCCCGGGACGCCTCCCTATGGCTACACCTTC. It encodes CASSLSAPPGTPPYGYTF. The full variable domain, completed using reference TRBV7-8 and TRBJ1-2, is GAGVSQSPRYKVAKRGQDVALRCDPISGHVSLFWYQQALGQGPEFLTYFQNEAQLDKSGLPSDRFFAERPEGSVSTLKIQRTQQEDSAVYLCASSLSAPPGTPPYGYTFGSGTRLTVV.

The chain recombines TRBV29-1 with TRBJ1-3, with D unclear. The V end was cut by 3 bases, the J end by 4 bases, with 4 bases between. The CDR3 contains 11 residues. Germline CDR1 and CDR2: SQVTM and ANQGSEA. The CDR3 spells CSVDDGNTIYF. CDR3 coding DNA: TGCAGCGTTGATGACGGAAACACCATATATTTT. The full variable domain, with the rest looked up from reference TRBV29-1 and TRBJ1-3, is SAVISQKPSRDICQRGTSLTIQCQVDSQVTMMFWYRQQPGQSLTLIATANQGSEATYESGFVIDKFPISRPNLTFSTLTVSNMSPEDSSIYLCSVDDGNTIYFGEGSWLTVV.

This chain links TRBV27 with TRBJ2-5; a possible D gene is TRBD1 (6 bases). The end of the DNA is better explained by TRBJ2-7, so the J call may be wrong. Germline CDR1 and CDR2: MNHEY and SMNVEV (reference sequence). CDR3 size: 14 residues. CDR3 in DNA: TGTGCCAGCAGTTCACTCACAGGGATAGGCGAGCAGTACTTC. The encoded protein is CASSSLTGIGEQYF.

CDR3 sequence reads: CASSWQGSNQPQHF. DNA of the CDR3: TGTGCCAGCAGTTGGCAGGGGAGCAATCAGCCCCAGCATTTT. V gene TRBV12-3 or TRBV12-4 combines with J gene TRBJ1-5, with TRBD1 as a possible D gene (6 bases). The CDR3 runs to 14 residues. Trimming cost V 4 bases and J 1 base, with 8 bases left between them.

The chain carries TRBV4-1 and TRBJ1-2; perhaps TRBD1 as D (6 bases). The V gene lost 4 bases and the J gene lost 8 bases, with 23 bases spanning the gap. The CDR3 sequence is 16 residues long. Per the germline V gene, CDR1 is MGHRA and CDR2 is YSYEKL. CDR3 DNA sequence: TGCGCCAGCAGCCTGACCGAGGACAGTACGAGGAGAGGCTACACCTTC. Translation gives CASSLTEDSTRRGYTF.

The CDR3, as DNA: TGTGCCAGCAGCACTAGGACACGCTACGAGCAGTACTTC. It encodes CASSTRTRYEQYF. The chain employs TRBV7-9 and TRBJ2-7; D assignment may be TRBD1 or TRBD2 (5 bases each). CDR3 size: 13 residues. The germline CDR1 and CDR2 sequences are SEHNR and FQNEAQ (reference sequence). The V end lost 5 bases, the J end lost 3 bases, and 11 bases lay between the germline ends.

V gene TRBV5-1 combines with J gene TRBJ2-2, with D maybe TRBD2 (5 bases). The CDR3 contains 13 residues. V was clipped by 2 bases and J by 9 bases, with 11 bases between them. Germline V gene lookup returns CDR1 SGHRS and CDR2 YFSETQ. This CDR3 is CASSFEGPRELFF. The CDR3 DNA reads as TGCGCCAGCAGCTTCGAGGGCCCCAGGGAGCTGTTTTTT.

CDR3 DNA: TGCGCCAGCAGATTGTCAGGGGCGTTGGAACTGTTTTTT. It encodes CASRLSGALELFF. The chain joins TRBV5-1 to TRBJ1-4; possibly TRBD1 for D (6 bases). CDR1 and CDR2 from the germline V gene are SGHRS and YFSETQ. V dropped 5 bases and J dropped 12 bases, with 17 bases sitting between them. The CDR3 contains 13 residues.

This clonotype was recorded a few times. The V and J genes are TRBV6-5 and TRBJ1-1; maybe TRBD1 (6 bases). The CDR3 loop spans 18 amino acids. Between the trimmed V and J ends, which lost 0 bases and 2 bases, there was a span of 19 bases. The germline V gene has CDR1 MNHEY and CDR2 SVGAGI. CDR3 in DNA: TGTGCCAGCAGTTACTCGACCCTAACAGGGAAGGGAAACACTGAAGCTTTCTTT. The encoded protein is CASSYSTLTGKGNTEAFF.

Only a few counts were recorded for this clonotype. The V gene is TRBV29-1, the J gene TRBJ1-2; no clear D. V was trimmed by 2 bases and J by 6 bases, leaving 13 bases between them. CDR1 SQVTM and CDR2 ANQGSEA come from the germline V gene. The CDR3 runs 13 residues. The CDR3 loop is CSVESGGWNGYTF. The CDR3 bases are TGCAGCGTTGAAAGTGGAGGCTGGAATGGCTACACCTTC.

The CDR3 loop is CASSAFGGNYGYTF. CDR3 coding DNA: TGTGCCAGCAGTGCCTTCGGCGGGAACTATGGCTACACCTTC. V and J are TRBV27 and TRBJ1-2; D not resolved. The CDR3 is 14 amino acids. Germline loops: CDR1 MNHEY, CDR2 SMNVEV (reference sequence). With 5 bases removed from V and 2 bases from J, the gap between germline ends came to 12 bases.